The 25 T cell receptor beta chains below come from one sample, sequenced in a study of blood T cell repertoires in COVID-19 (TCRdb year 2020). Library construction relied on the immunoSEQ multiplex PCR assay. Not all clones reach the TCRdb copy of this immuneACCESS table, which keeps in-frame sequences only. Checked studies attribute under half of the gap to unresolved V genes and leave the rest unexplained. Recorded for this sample are roughly 100,000 clones; roughly 84% of them occurred a single time. The ten biggest clones cover 10% to 15% of the sample. The specimen was peripheral blood. The receptor source for this set is a human donor in a cohort sampled during active or convalescent COVID-19.

V usage is TRBV11-3 and J usage is TRBJ2-2; D is ambiguous. This CDR3 is 15 amino acids long. The V gene lost 1 base and the J gene lost 0 bases, with 6 bases spanning the gap. Germline-derived CDR1 and CDR2 are SGHNT and YENEEA. Here the CDR3 reads CASSLGLTNTGELFF. The CDR3 bases are TGTGCCAGCAGCTTAGGTCTTACGAACACCGGGGAGCTGTTTTTT.

The chain carries TRBV7-2 and TRBJ2-7; D is unclear. The CDR3 is 13 amino acids. Between the trimmed V and J ends, which lost 5 bases and 2 bases, there was a span of 10 bases. Germline V gene lookup returns CDR1 SGHTA and CDR2 FQGNSA. DNA of the CDR3: TGTGCCAGCAGCCCCCAACGAGCCTACGAGCAGTACTTC. Amino acid sequence: CASSPQRAYEQYF.

Here the CDR3 DNA reads TGTGCCACCAGTGATCCCCGGGGGGCCGGGGAGCTGTTTTTT. As protein: CATSDPRGAGELFF. This rearrangement joins TRBV24-1 to TRBJ2-2; 7 bases map to TRBD2. Germline V lookup: CDR1 KGHDR, CDR2 SFDVKD. J gave up 6 bases and V 3 bases, and 3 bases lay outside the gene matches. The CDR3 extends over 14 amino acids.

The chain has TRBV7-4 and TRBJ1-5; 8 nucleotides match TRBD1. The CDR3 loop spans 19 amino acids. The V segment lost 4 bases and the J segment 0 bases; nucleotides outside the gene matches: 14. Germline V gene lookup returns CDR1 SGHVT and CDR2 SQSDAQ. CDR3 coding DNA: TGTGCCAGCAGCTCGAAAACACCCACAGGGGGAGTTAGCAATCAGCCCCAGCATTTT. It specifies CASSSKTPTGGVSNQPQHF.

J is TRBJ2-3 and V is TRBV6-5; D uncertain. V was trimmed by 2 bases and J by 4 bases, leaving 10 bases between them. There are 14 residues in the CDR3. The germline CDR1 and CDR2 sequences are MNHEY and SVGAGI. As DNA, the CDR3 is TGTGCCAGCAGTTACGTTAGAGGCGCAGATACGCAGTATTTT. Its translation is CASSYVRGADTQYF.

The chain carries TRBV30 and TRBJ1-4; no firm D call. V was clipped by 0 bases and J by 7 bases, with 12 bases between them. The CDR3 spans 14 residues. Germline V gene data show CDR1 as GTSNPN and CDR2 as SVGIG (reference sequence). For the CDR3, the DNA is TGTGCCTGGAGTGTAAACAGTATAAGTGAAAAACTGTTTTTT. This codes for CAWSVNSISEKLFF.

This clone was detected a few times. The chain uses TRBV4-1 and TRBJ2-1, with D possibly matching TRBD1 (5 bases). The V end lost 1 base, the J end lost 7 bases, and 8 bases lay between the germline ends. CDR3 size: 13 residues. Germline values: CDR1 MGHRA, CDR2 YSYEKL. For the CDR3, the DNA is TGCGCCAGCAGCCAAGTTCAGGGAAATGAGCAGTTCTTC. The encoded protein is CASSQVQGNEQFF.

The genes are TRBV7-9 and TRBJ2-7, with 7 nucleotides matching TRBD1. J lost 2 bases, V lost 8 bases, and 3 bases had no gene match. CDR3 size: 12 residues. From germline, CDR1 is SEHNR and CDR2 FQNEAQ (reference sequence). CDR3 nucleotides: TGTGCCAGCCAAGACAGGGCCTACGAGCAGTACTTC. It codes for CASQDRAYEQYF.

J is TRBJ1-4 and V is TRBV5-4; 8 nucleotides match TRBD1. This CDR3 is built from 15 residues. V dropped 3 bases and J dropped 6; count of bases not matched to a gene: 7. Germline lookup yields CDR1 SGHNT and CDR2 YYREEE (reference sequence). CDR3 region: CASSSGQGGDEKLFF. DNA for the CDR3: TGTGCCAGCAGCTCAGGACAGGGAGGAGATGAAAAACTGTTTTTT. Together with reference TRBV5-4 and TRBJ1-4, the CDR3 gives the full variable domain: ETGVTQSPTHLIKTRGQQVTLRCSSQSGHNTVSWYQQALGQGPQFIFQYYREEENGRGNFPPRFSGLQFPNYSSELNVNALELDDSALYLCASSSGQGGDEKLFFGSGTQLSVL.

V usage is TRBV23-1 and J usage is TRBJ1-2; 11 bases map to TRBD1. TRBV23-1 is recorded as an ORF, its role being uncertain. V was pared by 2 bases and J by 7 bases, with 9 bases of the junction left unmatched. The CDR3 is 16 residues long. For the CDR3, the DNA is TGCGCCAGCAGTCAACCGGGACAGGGGGTCGACGGTGGCTACACCTTC. This gives the protein CASSQPGQGVDGGYTF.

Note on this clone: The same CDR3 can be traced to other DNA sequences in this sample. The rearrangement links TRBV5-1 to TRBJ2-7; possibly TRBD2 for D (5 bases). Germline V gene lookup returns CDR1 SGHRS and CDR2 YFSETQ. CDR3 length equals 13 residues. V lost 5 bases and J lost 2, with 11 bases in between. In DNA, the CDR3 is TGCGCCAGCAGTTTAGGAGGACCCTACGAGCAGTACTTC. Translation: CASSLGGPYEQYF.

The J gene is TRBJ2-7, the V gene TRBV4-1, with 10 positions matching TRBD2. CDR3 length equals 15 residues. Per the germline V gene, CDR1 is MGHRA and CDR2 is YSYEKL. After removal of 4 bases from V and 0 bases from J, the junction contained 3 bases not matched to a gene. CDR3 sequence: CASSLLAGVSYEQYF. As DNA, the CDR3 is TGCGCCAGCAGCCTTCTAGCGGGGGTCTCCTACGAGCAGTACTTC.

The rearrangement joins TRBV5-1 to TRBJ1-6; D may be TRBD1 (5 bases). With 1 base removed from V and 10 bases from J, the gap between germline ends came to 9 bases. Germline CDR1 reads SGHRS; CDR2 reads YFSETQ. The CDR3 has 13 amino acids. CDR3 DNA: TGCGCCAGCAGCTTGACAGGAAACTCACCCCTCCACTTT. Translation gives CASSLTGNSPLHF.

The CDR3 DNA sequence: TGTGCCAGCTCAAGCGGGGGCCTCAGAGGGGTGGTTATTGCCACTGAAGCTTTCTTT. Amino acid sequence: CASSSGGLRGVVIATEAFF. The chain links TRBV18 to TRBJ1-1; D is possibly TRBD1 (6 bases). This CDR3 region has 19 residues. CDR1 is KGHSH and CDR2 is LQKENI in the germline V gene. Trimming left V 5 bases short and J 4 bases short, with 29 bases between. Full variable domain (outside the CDR3, taken from reference TRBV18 and TRBJ1-1): NAGVMQNPRHLVRRRGQEARLRCSPMKGHSHVYWYRQLPEEGLKFMVYLQKENIIDESGMPKERFSAEFPKEGPSILRIQQVVRGDSAAYFCASSSGGLRGVVIATEAFFGQGTRLTVV.

The chain has TRBV7-2 and TRBJ1-3; TRBD1 is a possible D gene (6 bases). The CDR3 has 15 amino acids. Looked up from germline, CDR1 is SGHTA and CDR2 is FQGNSA. Trimming shortened V by 3 bases and J by 3 bases, and 12 bases separated the two germline ends. The CDR3 spells CASSFGGAHGNTIYF. CDR3 DNA: TGTGCCAGCAGCTTTGGGGGGGCGCATGGAAACACCATATATTTT. Complete variable domain (other parts from reference TRBV7-2 and TRBJ1-3): GAGVSQSPSNKVTEKGKDVELRCDPISGHTALYWYRQSLGQGLEFLIYFQGNSAPDKSGLPSDRFSAERTGGSVSTLTIQRTQQEDSAVYLCASSFGGAHGNTIYFGEGSWLTVV.

A few counts support this clone. This chain uses TRBV19 with TRBJ1-5; no firm D call. Germline V gives CDR1 LNHDA, CDR2 SQIVND (reference sequence). CDR3 length: 12 residues. The V gene lost 6 bases and the J gene lost 3 bases, with 6 bases spanning the gap. CDR3: CASRRDNQPQHF. CDR3 DNA: TGTGCCAGTAGGCGGGACAATCAGCCCCAGCATTTT.

The chain carries TRBV19 and TRBJ1-1, with 9 bases that match TRBD1. Germline CDR1 LNHDA, CDR2 SQIVND (reference sequence). V gave up 10 bases and J gave up 1 base; unmatched junction bases: 7. The CDR3 consists of 14 residues. The CDR3 loop is CATSDRGRNTEAFF. In DNA form, the CDR3 reads TGTGCCACCTCCGACAGGGGGAGGAACACTGAAGCTTTCTTT.

The rearrangement joins TRBV7-6 to TRBJ1-6; D not certain. V was pared by 5 bases and J by 3 bases, with 11 bases between. This CDR3 spans 15 amino acids. Germline V gene data show CDR1 as SGHVS and CDR2 as FNYEAQ. The CDR3 protein is CASSTAPSYNSPLHF. As DNA, the CDR3 is TGTGCCAGCAGCACCGCCCCGAGCTATAATTCACCCCTCCACTTT. Full variable domain (rest looked up from reference TRBV7-6 and TRBJ1-6): GAGVSQSPRYKVTKRGQDVALRCDPISGHVSLYWYRQALGQGPEFLTYFNYEAQQDKSGLPNDRFSAERPEGSISTLTIQRTEQRDSAMYRCASSTAPSYNSPLHFGNGTRLTVT.

V is TRBV5-4 and J is TRBJ1-1, with D possibly being TRBD1 (6 bases). The germline gives CDR1 SGHNT, CDR2 YYREEE (reference sequence). The V gene lost 3 bases and the J gene lost 4 bases, with 10 bases spanning the gap. CDR3 length: 13 residues. This chain's CDR3 is CASSSGQRTEAFF. For the CDR3, the DNA is TGTGCCAGCAGCTCTGGACAGCGCACTGAAGCTTTCTTT.

The gene calls are TRBV12-3 or TRBV12-4 and TRBJ1-1; D might be TRBD1 (6 bases). The CDR3 consists of 13 residues. The V end was cut by 6 bases, the J end by 1 base, with 9 bases between. In DNA, the CDR3 is TGTGCCAGCAGCCGGGGACAGAACACTGAAGCTTTCTTT. Residues: CASSRGQNTEAFF.

The rearrangement uses TRBV5-4 and TRBJ1-3, with a tentative D call TRBD1 (6 bases). Trimming cost V 3 bases and J 3 bases, with 19 bases left between them. Germline V lookup: CDR1 SGHNT, CDR2 YYREEE (reference sequence). The CDR3 sequence is 17 residues long. The CDR3: CASSYTFGGLGGNTIYF. DNA of the CDR3: TGTGCCAGCAGCTATACCTTCGGGGGGCTTGGTGGAAACACCATATATTTT.

The chain is built from TRBV5-1 and TRBJ2-7; 7 bases align to TRBD2. Germline values: CDR1 SGHRS, CDR2 YFSETQ. This CDR3 has 14 amino acids. The trim removed 0 bases at V and 5 bases at J, leaving 5 bases unmatched. The CDR3 bases are TGCGCCAGCAGCTTGGGGTTGGGGAGGGACGAGCAGTACTTC. Its protein product is CASSLGLGRDEQYF.

The J gene is TRBJ1-4, the V gene TRBV7-8; D possibly corresponds to TRBD1 (6 bases). CDR3 length: 16 residues. Trimming removed 2 bases at V and 8 bases at J, with 18 bases between. The germline gives CDR1 SGHVS, CDR2 FQNEAQ. The CDR3 DNA follows: TGTGCCAGCAGCTTACCGGGGGGGGCCGAAAGAGAAAAACTGTTTTTT. It specifies CASSLPGGAEREKLFF.

The gene calls are TRBV4-1 and TRBJ1-4; possible D gene TRBD1, 5 bases. The germline gives CDR1 MGHRA, CDR2 YSYEKL. The V end was cut by 0 bases, the J end by 5 bases, with 25 bases between. The length of the CDR3 is 20 residues. The CDR3 sequence: CASSQDLRIGARTRNEKLFF. DNA of the CDR3: TGCGCCAGCAGCCAAGATTTAAGGATAGGGGCCCGAACCCGGAATGAAAAACTGTTTTTT.

This clone was counted once. The chain uses TRBV5-1 and TRBJ2-1; 7 bases align to TRBD2. After removal of 3 bases from V and 3 bases from J, the junction contained 3 bases not matched to a gene. Germline CDR1 is SGHRS and CDR2 is YFSETQ. The CDR3 is made up of 14 amino acids. The CDR3 bases are TGCGCCAGCAGCTGGTGGACTAGCTACAATGAGCAGTTCTTC. It specifies CASSWWTSYNEQFF.